The 19 T cell receptor beta chains reported below all come from one sample, sequenced in a study of cytomegalovirus exposure and HLA in healthy donors. Researchers ran the PCR with 60 Vbeta and 13 Jbeta primers. Method: immunoSEQ multiplex PCR; TCRdb's copy keeps in-frame clones and lacks some. The repertoire has some 130,000 clones, about 79% of them found once; the top ten carry roughly 2%. The sequencing sample was made of PBMCs. The origin of the receptors is a man aged 18 to 30 in good health and CMV-seronegative.

The V and J genes are TRBV7-2 and TRBJ2-3; possible D gene TRBD1, 6 bases. The V end was cut by 1 base, the J end by 2 bases, with 7 bases between. There are 14 residues in the CDR3. Germline loops: CDR1 SGHTA, CDR2 FQGNSA. CDR3 amino acids: CASSLEGHTDTQYF. The DNA for the CDR3 is TGTGCCAGCAGCTTAGAGGGACACACAGATACGCAGTATTTT.

The chain joins TRBV28 to TRBJ1-2, with D tentatively TRBD1 (5 bases). V lost 6 bases and J 3 bases, leaving 20 bases between the germline ends. Germline CDR1 MDHEN, CDR2 SYDVKM. This CDR3 has 16 residues. CDR3 region: CASSLGTLRGDYGYTF. In DNA form, the CDR3 reads TGTGCCAGCAGCCTCGGGACCCTCCGGGGGGACTATGGCTACACCTTC.

The chain carries TRBV2 and TRBJ2-4; a possible D gene is TRBD2 (6 bases). The V end lost 1 base, the J end lost 6 bases, and 10 bases lay between the germline ends. Germline CDR1 and CDR2: SNHLY and FYNNEI. The CDR3 loop spans 14 amino acids. The CDR3 loop is CASSEGGTGNIQYF. As DNA, the CDR3 is TGTGCCAGCAGTGAAGGCGGGACGGGAAACATTCAGTACTTC.

The chain combines TRBV27 with TRBJ2-6, with D perhaps TRBD1 (6 bases). Trimming removed 0 bases at V and 0 bases at J, with 15 bases between. In germline, CDR1 is MNHEY, CDR2 SMNVEV (reference sequence). The CDR3 sequence is 19 residues long. Here the CDR3 reads CASSLSWGPDTSGANVLTF. The CDR3 bases are TGTGCCAGCAGTTTATCGTGGGGGCCGGACACCTCTGGGGCCAACGTCCTGACTTTC.

This chain connects TRBV28 to TRBJ2-7; 13 nucleotides agree with TRBD2. The V and J ends lost 4 bases and 6 bases, in that order; junction bases with no gene match: 9. Per germline, CDR1 MDHEN and CDR2 SYDVKM. The CDR3 extends over 16 amino acids. The CDR3 bases are TGTGCCAGCAGTTCGGCCACTAGCGGGGGGGTTTCCGAGCAGTACTTC. Residues: CASSSATSGGVSEQYF.

The J gene is TRBJ1-2, the V gene TRBV28; 11 bases fit TRBD1. From germline, CDR1 is MDHEN and CDR2 SYDVKM. This CDR3 comprises 15 residues. V shed 5 bases and J 7 bases; nucleotides not matched to a gene: 9. The CDR3 nucleotides read TGTGCCAGCAGTAAAGCCTTCGGGACAGGGGGTGGCTACACCTTC. Residues: CASSKAFGTGGGYTF.

The chain has TRBV5-4 and TRBJ1-4, with a weak D call TRBD1 (6 bases). V dropped 0 bases and J dropped 10 bases, with 10 bases sitting between them. Germline V gene sequence: CDR1 SGHNT, CDR2 YYREEE (reference sequence). The CDR3 covers 13 residues. For the CDR3, the DNA is TGTGCCAGCAGCTTGGACAGGGTCGGAAAACTGTTTTTT. Translation: CASSLDRVGKLFF.

This sequence joins TRBV7-6 and TRBJ2-2, with D maybe TRBD1 (6 bases). Germline assignment: CDR1 SGHVS and CDR2 FNYEAQ. The germline V and J ends were trimmed by 1 base and 5 bases, with 20 bases remaining between them. This CDR3 region has 18 residues. DNA of the CDR3: TGTGCCAGCAGCTTAGAATCTATGTGGCAGGGGTGGACCGGGGAGCTGTTTTTT. It translates to CASSLESMWQGWTGELFF.

The rearrangement links TRBV11-2 to TRBJ2-2; 8 nucleotides align to TRBD2. Germline CDR1 is SGHAT and CDR2 is FQNNGV. Trimming at V came to 5 bases and at J to 3 bases, leaving 17 bases not matched to a gene. The CDR3 has 19 amino acids. CDR3 protein: CASSTPAGGWSEDTGELFF. CDR3 in DNA: TGTGCCAGCAGCACCCCGGCGGGAGGATGGAGTGAGGACACCGGGGAGCTGTTTTTT.

J is TRBJ1-2 and V is TRBV30, with D possibly matching TRBD1 (5 bases). The germline gives CDR1 GTSNPN, CDR2 SVGIG (reference sequence). The CDR3 runs to 14 residues. With 5 bases removed from V and 2 bases from J, the gap between germline ends came to 15 bases. For the CDR3, the DNA is TGTGCCTGGTCCCGGCCGGGGGGAAACTATGGCTACACCTTC. Translation gives CAWSRPGGNYGYTF.

Details on this clone: At one end, the junction sequence differs from germline, possibly due to a read error. This rearrangement joins TRBV4-3 to TRBJ1-3; 7 bases fit TRBD1. This CDR3 spans 14 amino acids. In germline, CDR1 is LGHNA, CDR2 YSLEER. This CDR3 is CASSQGQSGNTMYF. CDR3 in DNA: TGCGCCAGCAGCCAGGGACAGAGTGGAAACACCATGTATTTT.

This clone was seen a handful of times. The V call is TRBV5-6, the J call TRBJ1-2; 9 bases are shared with TRBD1. Germline lookup yields CDR1 SGHDT and CDR2 YYEEEE. CDR3 length: 16 residues. The ends lost 4 bases at V and 0 bases at J; junction bases unmatched: 7. The chain's CDR3 is CASSRTGERSNYGYTF. In DNA, the CDR3 is TGTGCCAGCAGCAGGACAGGGGAGAGGTCTAACTATGGCTACACCTTC.

The chain recombines TRBV7-8 with TRBJ2-7; the D gene is possibly TRBD2 (6 bases). The CDR3 is 12 residues long. V lost 4 bases to trimming and J lost 5 bases, with 9 bases between them. The germline V gene encodes CDR1 SGHVS and CDR2 FQNEAQ. The CDR3 region is CASSSGGDEQYV. The CDR3, as DNA: TGTGCCAGCAGCTCGGGCGGGGACGAGCAGTACGTC.

The CDR3 DNA reads TGTGCCAGCAGCTTCAGCCCCGGGGGCAGGGGGACGGGGAACACTGAAGCTTTCTTT. Translating it yields CASSFSPGGRGTGNTEAFF. This chain connects TRBV7-6 to TRBJ1-1; 7 nucleotides align to TRBD1. CDR3 length: 19 residues. CDR1 is SGHVS, CDR2 FNYEAQ, per germline. The trim removed 3 bases at V and 1 base at J, leaving 17 bases unmatched.

The J gene is TRBJ2-2, the V gene TRBV2; 9 nucleotides align to TRBD2. V lost 7 bases and J lost 6; bases outside the gene matches: 6. The CDR3 runs 14 residues. Germline V gene data show CDR1 as SNHLY and CDR2 as FYNNEI. CDR3 in DNA: TGTGCCAGCAAAGCGGGAGGAGTCCCCGGGGAGCTGTTTTTT. Protein: CASKAGGVPGELFF. The variable domain in full, completed from reference TRBV2 and TRBJ2-2, reads EPEVTQTPSHQVTQMGQEVILRCVPISNHLYFYWYRQILGQKVEFLVSFYNNEISEKSEIFDDQFSVERPDGSNFTLKIRSTKLEDSAMYFCASKAGGVPGELFFGEGSRLTVL.

The gene calls are TRBV29-1 and TRBJ2-5, with unresolved D. Looked up from germline, CDR1 is SQVTM and CDR2 is ANQGSEA. The germline V and J ends were trimmed by 0 bases and 5 bases, with 7 bases remaining between them. The CDR3 is 12 amino acids. The CDR3 nucleotides read TGCAGCGTTGAAGAGTACTCGGAGACCCAGTACTTC. Translating gives CSVEEYSETQYF. The variable domain in full, completed from reference TRBV29-1 and TRBJ2-5, reads SAVISQKPSRDICQRGTSLTIQCQVDSQVTMMFWYRQQPGQSLTLIATANQGSEATYESGFVIDKFPISRPNLTFSTLTVSNMSPEDSSIYLCSVEEYSETQYFGPGTRLLVL.

The chain uses TRBV6-6 and TRBJ1-1; no firm D call. Germline V gives CDR1 MNHNY, CDR2 SVGAGI (reference sequence). Trimming removed 6 bases at V and 5 bases at J, with 13 bases between. The CDR3 is 13 amino acids. The CDR3: CASRYGRDTEAFF. DNA of the CDR3: TGTGCCAGCAGATACGGGAGAGATACTGAAGCTTTCTTT.

V and J are TRBV5-4 and TRBJ2-3; 9 bases are shared with TRBD1. The CDR3 has 16 amino acids. V shed 4 bases and J 2 bases; nucleotides not matched to a gene: 8. Germline CDR1 reads SGHNT; CDR2 reads YYREEE (reference sequence). CDR3 region: CASSGPGQGHTDTQYF. CDR3 nucleotide sequence: TGTGCCAGCAGCGGGCCGGGACAGGGCCACACAGATACGCAGTATTTT.

The chain links TRBV18 to TRBJ2-7, with D possibly matching TRBD2 (6 bases). The V gene's germline CDR1 is KGHSH and CDR2 LQKENI. V gave up 4 bases and J gave up 8 bases, with 15 bases separating them. This CDR3 spans 13 amino acids. The CDR3, as DNA: TGTGCCAGCTCACGGTTGCGGGAAACCCAGCAGTACGTC. This translates into CASSRLRETQQYV.